This is a list of T cell receptor beta chains from one sample in a study of T-cell reconstitution after alpha-beta-depleted transplantation in children. TCRdb itself ran the PCR reads through MiXCR, one entry per CDR3 protein. This table has fewer than 550,000 distinct CDR3 sequences, approximately 10% appearing once. Sample: PBMCs, mostly from graft donor cells, taken 180 days after TCRalphabeta/CD19-depleted stem cell transplant. The receptors were gathered from a female patient aged 2 to 10 who had a stem cell transplant for aplastic anemia, so the T cells may come from the graft donor. The CDR3 runs from the conserved cysteine through the conserved F or W. The order of the fields is J gene, clone size, D gene, V gene, CDR3 length, CDR3 DNA, CDR3 protein. The D gene is left open where the match is weak. The size field is filled for only some rows; it gives once, few, many or a size class.

TRBJ2-3	-	TRBD2	TRBV4-3	17	TGCGCCAGCAGCCAAGATTTCGCGGGAGTAGGGACAGATACGCAGTATTTT	CASSQDFAGVGTDTQYF
TRBJ1-3	few	-	TRBV6-1	15	TGTGCCAGCAGCACGGACGGCTCCTCTGGAAACACCATATATTTT	CASSTDGSSGNTIYF
TRBJ2-3	few	-	TRBV7-9	17	TGTGCCAGCAGCTCCCACCCGGGTAGCGGTAGCACAGATACGCAGTATTTT	CASSSHPGSGSTDTQYF
TRBJ1-2	-	TRBD1	TRBV19	14	TGTGCCAGTAGTGGGGACAGGACTAACTATGGCTACACCTTC	CASSGDRTNYGYTF
TRBJ2-1	-	-	TRBV19	15	TGTGCCAGTGGCCCAGGGCCCAACGAGTACAATGAGCAGTTCTTC	CASGPGPNEYNEQFF
TRBJ2-7	few	-	TRBV7-9	15	TGTGCCAGCAGCTTAAAGGGGGGGAGCTCCTACGAGCAGTACTTC	CASSLKGGSSYEQYF
TRBJ2-7	few	-	TRBV6-2/TRBV6-3	13	TGTGCCATCGGACTCGGGAGCTCCTACGAGCAGTACTTC	CAIGLGSSYEQYF
TRBJ2-1	-	-	TRBV21-1	15	TGTGCCAGCAGCAAAGTTGCCAGATGTGGGAGAGAGCAGTTCTTC	CASSKVARCGREQFF
TRBJ2-7	few	TRBD1	TRBV11-2	16	TGTGCCAGCAGCTTGACGGACAGGGGGAGCTCCTACGAGCAGTACTTC	CASSLTDRGSSYEQYF
TRBJ2-1	few	-	TRBV11-1	15	TGTGCCAGCAGCTTGGACGACGGGGCCGGGAATGAGCAGTTCTTC	CASSLDDGAGNEQFF
TRBJ2-1	few	TRBD1	TRBV20-1	15	TGCAGTGCTGTTTACAGGGGATCGCCATACAATGAGCAGTTCTTC	CSAVYRGSPYNEQFF
TRBJ2-1	few	TRBD2	TRBV7-2	17	TGTGCCAGCAGCTCGACTAGCGGGAGAGGGGGAACCAATGAGCAGTTCTTC	CASSSTSGRGGTNEQFF
TRBJ2-1	few	TRBD1	TRBV5-1	16	TGCGCCAGCAGCTTGGCCCGACAGGGGGGGGGAAATGAGCAGTTCTTC	CASSLARQGGGNEQFF
TRBJ2-1	few	TRBD2	TRBV20-1	16	TGCAGTGTACCCACTCGACTAGCGGGAGGCTACAATGAGCAGTTCTTC	CSVPTRLAGGYNEQFF
TRBJ1-1	many	TRBD1	TRBV12-3/TRBV12-4	13	TGTGCCAGCGCCCCAGGGGGCCGGACTGAAGCTTTCTTT	CASAPGGRTEAFF
TRBJ1-1	few	-	TRBV5-1	13	TGCGCCAGCAGCTTCACGGGAACCACTGAAGCTTTCTTT	CASSFTGTTEAFF
TRBJ2-7	few	-	TRBV6-5	14	TGTGCCAGCAGTTACGGTGCGACCCGGCACGAGCAGTACTTC	CASSYGATRHEQYF
TRBJ2-1	-	-	TRBV5-1	15	TGCGCCAGCAGCCGGGGGCAGGTGAAAAACAATGAGCAGTTCTTC	CASSRGQVKNNEQFF
TRBJ2-6	few	-	TRBV27	18	TGTGCCAGCAGTTTATTTGGCAGGGGTTCGACTGGGGCCAACGTCCTGACTTTC	CASSLFGRGSTGANVLTF
TRBJ1-1	-	-	TRBV12-3/TRBV12-4	13	TGTGCCAGCAGCGCGACGGGGATAACTGAAGCTTTCTTT	CASSATGITEAFF
TRBJ1-2	-	-	TRBV7-2	15	TGTGCCAGCAGCTTCTCCCGGTGGGGAAACTATGGCTACACCTTC	CASSFSRWGNYGYTF
TRBJ2-1	-	TRBD2	TRBV7-8	15	TGTGCCAGCAGCCTAGGCCGGACTAGCCTGGATTTTCTGATCTTC	CASSLGRTSLDFLIF
TRBJ2-1	-	TRBD2	TRBV4-3	16	TGCGCCAGCAGCCAAGACATTAGCGGGCCCGTGGCTGAGCAGTTCTTC	CASSQDISGPVAEQFF
TRBJ2-1	-	-	TRBV6-2/TRBV6-3	13	TGTGCCAGCAGTTACGGTCCAGACAATGAGCAGTTCTTC	CASSYGPDNEQFF